Presented here are 7 T cell receptor beta chains from one specimen sequenced in a study of OX40 agonist ivuxolimab in advanced cancers. The library relied on the immunoSEQ multiplex PCR assay. In its TCRdb copy, this immuneACCESS table keeps in-frame sequences only and misses some clones. Where compared with another copy, unresolved V genes explain less than half of these, and the others have no known cause. The sample table contains 68,000 or so clones; only one count was recorded for 83% of them. The biggest ten clones account for more than 1.4% of the sample. Sequencing was performed on CD4+ or CD8+ T cells sorted from blood, taken in a trial of the OX40 agonist ivuxolimab. The receptor set was obtained from an adult with an advanced solid tumor such as melanoma, head and neck, liver or kidney cancer.

The V and J genes are TRBV27 and TRBJ1-2; D is perhaps TRBD1 (6 bases). The V end was cut by 7 bases, the J end by 8 bases, with 17 bases between. Per germline, CDR1 MNHEY and CDR2 SMNVEV (reference sequence). The CDR3 covers 13 residues. DNA of the CDR3: TGTGCCAGCATGACTTACAGGGAGGGAGGCTACACCTTC. This translates into CASMTYREGGYTF.

This sequence joins TRBV11-2 and TRBJ1-2; tentative D call: TRBD1 (5 bases). Germline V gives CDR1 SGHAT, CDR2 FQNNGV. V was clipped by 5 bases and J by 2 bases, with 12 bases between them. This CDR3 is built from 14 residues. CDR3 amino acids: CASSPLGRNYGYTF. CDR3 sequence (DNA): TGTGCCAGCAGCCCCCTGGGGCGGAACTATGGCTACACCTTC.

This chain connects TRBV30 to TRBJ2-1; 9 positions agree with TRBD2. This CDR3 has 18 amino acids. After removal of 1 base from V and 4 bases from J, the junction contained 14 bases not matched to a gene. From germline, CDR1 is GTSNPN and CDR2 SVGIG (reference sequence). CDR3: CAWSGPGGGAFFYNEQFF. The CDR3 nucleotides are TGTGCCTGGAGTGGCCCGGGCGGGGGGGCATTTTTTTACAATGAGCAGTTCTTC.

This clone has a handful of counts. The chain is built from TRBV18 and TRBJ2-1; weak D call: TRBD1 (6 bases). V gave up 4 bases and J gave up 5 bases, with 9 bases separating them. CDR1 is KGHSH and CDR2 is LQKENI in the germline V gene. The CDR3 has 13 amino acids. The CDR3 DNA is TGTGCCAGCTCACGGGACAATAACAATGAGCAGTTCTTC. This gives the protein CASSRDNNNEQFF.

CDR3 DNA: TGTGCCAGCTCGCCCCGACAGGGTCCGAGCAATCAGCCCCAGCATTTT. Its protein product is CASSPRQGPSNQPQHF. The chain employs TRBV18 and TRBJ1-5, with TRBD1 matching 7 bases. Germline trimming cut 6 bases from V and 1 base from J; bases unmatched to any gene: 9. Germline values: CDR1 KGHSH, CDR2 LQKENI. This CDR3 is 16 amino acids long.

The V and J genes are TRBV5-4 and TRBJ2-5, with a possible D match to TRBD1 (6 bases). Germline CDR1 reads SGHNT; CDR2 reads YYREEE (reference sequence). CDR3 length: 14 amino acids. V was pared by 4 bases and J by 2 bases, with 12 bases between. The CDR3 here is CASSPGQLQETQYF. The CDR3, as DNA: TGTGCCAGCAGCCCTGGACAGTTACAAGAGACCCAGTACTTC.

The sample holds a few counts of this clone. CDR3 DNA: TGTGCCAGCAGTGCCGCCCAGGGGGCGGTGGGGAAAAACATTCAGTACTTC. This gives the protein CASSAAQGAVGKNIQYF. J is TRBJ2-4 and V is TRBV6-1; 8 positions match TRBD1. V dropped 4 bases and J dropped 4; count of bases not matched to a gene: 12. The CDR3 length is 17 residues. Germline-derived CDR1 and CDR2 are MNHNS and SASEGT.